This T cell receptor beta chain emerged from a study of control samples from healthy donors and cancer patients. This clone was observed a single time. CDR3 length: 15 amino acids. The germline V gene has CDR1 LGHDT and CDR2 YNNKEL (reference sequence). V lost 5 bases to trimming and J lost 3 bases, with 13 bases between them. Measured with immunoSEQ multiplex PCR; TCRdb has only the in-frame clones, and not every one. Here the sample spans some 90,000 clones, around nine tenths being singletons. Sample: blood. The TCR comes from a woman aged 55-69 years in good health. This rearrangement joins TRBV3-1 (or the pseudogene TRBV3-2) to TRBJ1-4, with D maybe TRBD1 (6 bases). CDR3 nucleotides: TGTGCCAGCAGCACGACACAGGGCTCTAATGAAAAACTGTTTTTT. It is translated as CASSTTQGSNEKLFF.